This note documents a single TCR beta chain sequence. From germline, CDR1 is SGHRS and CDR2 YFSETQ. There are 15 residues in the CDR3. V lost 0 bases and J 1 base, leaving 8 bases between the germline ends. A J-beta primer mix and a sample-barcoded 5' primer were used in a second PCR of about 7 to 12 cycles. Tagging of each cDNA molecule was performed by a template-switch adaptor with 12 random nucleotides. Using its own MiXCR run on the 5' RACE reads, TCRdb lists one record per CDR3 protein. The table lists about 780,000 distinct CDR3 sequences, around 45% of them singletons. This entry belongs to a study of blood T cells in healthy people across ages.

This TCR derives from a man older than 75 in good health. Material: blood. This sequence joins TRBV5-1 and TRBJ2-1; D remains ambiguous. The CDR3 here is CASSLALVSYNEQFF. The CDR3 DNA reads as TGCGCCAGCAGCTTGGCCTTGGTTTCCTACAATGAGCAGTTCTTC. The complete variable domain, with remaining parts taken from reference TRBV5-1 and TRBJ2-1, reads KAGVTQTPRYLIKTRGQQVTLSCSPISGHRSVSWYQQTPGQGLQFLFEYFSETQRNKGNFPGRFSGRQFSNSRSEMNVSTLELGDSALYLCASSLALVSYNEQFFGPGTRLTVL.